This T cell receptor (beta chain) comes out of a study of blood T cell repertoires in COVID-19 (TCRdb year 2020). As for the study more broadly: Samples from collaborators originated in the United States, Italy and Spain and spanned both the acute and convalescent phases of COVID-19. The samples were drawn from the first 160 participants of the ongoing ImmuneRACE study and from over 950 subjects provided by 6 global collaborators. A de-identified subject ID, COVID-19 status, age in years and sex were almost always included in the sample metadata. The dataset comprised deeply sampled blood TCRbeta repertoires from subjects exposed to, actively infected with, or recovered from COVID-19. Where HLA class I and class II types were available, the types were taken from metadata supplied by the sample provider, not from assay-based typing. The prospective study material was composed of cDNA or gDNA derived from T cells, B-cell-depleted T cells, or PBMCs. A freely available public database, intended as a resource for researchers studying the immune response to SARS-CoV-2, is where the repertoires were released.

Each collaborating institution followed its own protocols to collect whole blood in K2EDTA tubes. For TCRbeta analysis, collaborators shipped samples in one of three forms: frozen whole blood, isolated PBMCs, or DNA extracted from either of those sample types. Findings and caveats that apply to the study as a whole: The quantity of clinical and demographic metadata differed by source and by participant and was supplied without curation.

TCRbeta CDR3 regions were amplified from genomic DNA by means of the immunoSEQ Assay, a bias-controlled multiplex PCR. As for the authors' bioinformatics: The number of nucleated cells in each sample was estimated by amplification of reference gene primers within the assay. Sequence reads were collapsed and filtered to measure the absolute abundance of every unique TCRbeta CDR3 rearrangement. For each sample, productive Simpson clonality was calculated as the square root of Simpson's diversity index across productive rearrangements. TCRdb provides this immuneACCESS table in a form limited to in-frame rearrangements. Some clones are lacking; in checked studies, under half of them reflect an unresolved V gene, and why the rest are absent is not known. Clonal size and the V and J genes are those of that table, whereas D and trimming came from the DNA. The table for this sample lists 200,000 to 250,000 clones; approximately 82% of them were counted only once. Together, the top ten hold about 12% of the sample.

As concerns this clone: The antigen this receptor binds is unknown. Base qualities are missing; no much larger clone stands one base away.

The germline V gene gives CDR1 as SGHRS and CDR2 as YFSETQ. Counted from cysteine to phenylalanine, this CDR3 has 15 amino acids. Of the read, only the CDR3 DNA is kept; its 45 bases are in frame from base 1. From V the trimming removes 5 bases and from J it removes 4 bases, while the gene matches leave 5 bases of the junction unaccounted for. The clonotype comes from a human donor in a cohort sampled during active COVID-19. The specimen sequenced was peripheral blood. The chain couples TRBV5-1 to TRBJ2-7; TRBD2 matches 14 bases in the middle. The CDR3 protein is CASRYGTSGSYEQYF. The DNA is TGCGCCAGCAGATACGGGACTAGCGGGAGTTACGAGCAGTACTTC.